This is a list of T cell receptor beta chains from one sample in a study of T-cell reconstitution after alpha-beta-depleted transplantation in children. One entry per CDR3 protein, called by TCRdb with MiXCR from the PCR reads. The table lists fewer than 400,000 distinct CDR3 sequences, roughly 20% of them singletons. Sample: PBMCs from the stem cell graft donor, taken from the stem cell graft. These receptors were collected from a human donor who donated a stem cell graft to a child with acute myeloid leukemia. The CDR3 runs from the conserved cysteine through the conserved F or W. D genes are given only for firm matches. Size tells how often a clone was seen (once, few, many) or the class of an expanded clone, and some rows leave it out.

size: few; J: TRBJ2-1; D: TRBD2; V: TRBV10-3; length: 18; DNA: TGTGCCATCAGTGAGGACCCGGGACTAGCGGGAGGCAGCAATGAGCAGTTCTTC; CDR3: CAISEDPGLAGGSNEQFF
size: few; J: TRBJ2-5; D: .; V: TRBV6-5; length: 16; DNA: TGTGCCAGCAGTTACTCCGCTAGCGGGACAGGGGAGACCCAGTACTTC; CDR3: CASSYSASGTGETQYF
size: many; J: TRBJ1-1; D: TRBD1; V: TRBV29-1; length: 14; DNA: TGCAGCGTTGAAGCAGGGGGCTTGAACACTGAAGCTTTCTTT; CDR3: CSVEAGGLNTEAFF
size: .; J: TRBJ2-1; D: .; V: TRBV29-1; length: 13; DNA: TGCAGCCACTCACTTTCCAGGAACAATGAGCAGTTCTTC; CDR3: CSHSLSRNNEQFF
size: .; J: TRBJ2-7; D: TRBD2; V: TRBV12-3/TRBV12-4; length: 14; DNA: TGTGCCAGCAGTCGTAGCGGGAGTGCCCACGAGCAGTACTTC; CDR3: CASSRSGSAHEQYF
size: .; J: TRBJ2-3; D: TRBD1; V: TRBV28; length: 15; DNA: TGTGCCAGCAGTCGGACAGGGGAACCCGCAGATACGCAGTATTTT; CDR3: CASSRTGEPADTQYF
size: many; J: TRBJ2-5; D: TRBD2; V: TRBV20-1; length: 14; DNA: TGCAGTGCCCTGACTAGCGGGGTACAAGAGACCCAGTACTTC; CDR3: CSALTSGVQETQYF
size: few; J: TRBJ2-7; D: .; V: TRBV2; length: 14; DNA: TGTGCCAGCAGTGATTTTACCGGGGACTACGAGCAGTACTTC; CDR3: CASSDFTGDYEQYF
size: .; J: TRBJ1-2; D: .; V: TRBV11-2; length: 14; DNA: TGTGCCAGCAGCTTAGACCAGACCCTTCGGGGCTACACCTTC; CDR3: CASSLDQTLRGYTF
size: .; J: TRBJ2-5; D: TRBD2; V: TRBV12-3/TRBV12-4; length: 16; DNA: TGTGCCAGCAGAACATGGACTAGCTCCCCCCCAGAGACCCAGTACTTC; CDR3: CASRTWTSSPPETQYF
size: many; J: TRBJ2-6; D: .; V: TRBV12-3/TRBV12-4; length: 16; DNA: TGTGCCAGCAGTCGACACGGTGTTTCTGGGGCCAACGTCCTGACTTTC; CDR3: CASSRHGVSGANVLTF
size: few; J: TRBJ1-3; D: .; V: TRBV29-1; length: 15; DNA: TGCAGCGTTGTTCCGGGTGGGGGTTTCGGTGACACCATATATTTT; CDR3: CSVVPGGGFGDTIYF
size: few; J: TRBJ2-1; D: TRBD2; V: TRBV20-1; length: 17; DNA: TGCTGCGCTAGAGATCTCTTAGGACTAGCGGGGGGGAATGAGCAGTTCTTC; CDR3: CCARDLLGLAGGNEQFF
size: many; J: TRBJ2-1; D: TRBD2; V: TRBV18; length: 14; DNA: TGTGCCAGCTCACCCTTTAGCGGGAACAATGAGCAGTTCTTC; CDR3: CASSPFSGNNEQFF
size: .; J: TRBJ2-2; D: TRBD1; V: TRBV7-6; length: 15; DNA: TGTGCCAGCAGCTTACCGGGGACAGGGACCGGGGAGCTGTTTTTT; CDR3: CASSLPGTGTGELFF
size: .; J: TRBJ2-7; D: .; V: TRBV5-1; length: 14; DNA: TGCGCCAGCAGCGTAAGTACAGTGTCCTACGAGCAGTACTTC; CDR3: CASSVSTVSYEQYF
size: .; J: TRBJ2-3; D: TRBD2; V: TRBV20-1; length: 16; DNA: TGCAGTGCTAGGCCGGGACTAGCGGCTCACATATATACGCAGTATTTT; CDR3: CSARPGLAAHIYTQYF
size: .; J: TRBJ2-1; D: TRBD2; V: TRBV2; length: 16; DNA: TGTGCCAGCAGCCGGGGAGGGTTCGGGCTTGGCAATGAGCAGTTCTTC; CDR3: CASSRGGFGLGNEQFF
size: .; J: TRBJ2-6; D: TRBD1; V: TRBV28; length: 21; DNA: TGTGCCAGCAGTTTCCCCGGACAGGGGGCGCGACGGTACTCTGGGGCCAACGTCCTGACTTTC; CDR3: CASSFPGQGARRYSGANVLTF
size: many; J: TRBJ2-5; D: .; V: TRBV12-3/TRBV12-4; length: 13; DNA: TGTGCCAGCAGTTTAGCAGGGTCAGAGACCCAGTACTTC; CDR3: CASSLAGSETQYF
size: many; J: TRBJ2-1; D: .; V: TRBV20-1; length: 11; DNA: TGCAGTGCAGCCGTGGACAATGAGCAGTTCTTC; CDR3: CSAAVDNEQFF
size: .; J: TRBJ2-5; D: .; V: TRBV3-1; length: 13; DNA: TGTGCCAGCAGCCAAGAGTTTCAAGAGACCCAGTACTTC; CDR3: CASSQEFQETQYF
size: few; J: TRBJ2-1; D: .; V: TRBV30; length: 11; DNA: TGTGCCTGGAGTGGCTTCGGTGAGCAGTTCTTC; CDR3: CAWSGFGEQFF
size: few; J: TRBJ2-7; D: .; V: TRBV12-3/TRBV12-4; length: 13; DNA: TGTGCCAGCACACGGGCTTCCCAGCGAGAGCAGTACTTC; CDR3: CASTRASQREQYF
size: .; J: TRBJ2-1; D: TRBD2; V: TRBV28; length: 16; DNA: TGTGCCAGCAGAGAGCTCGGGACTAGCGGCTACAATGAGCAGTTCTTC; CDR3: CASRELGTSGYNEQFF
size: many; J: TRBJ2-7; D: .; V: TRBV5-5; length: 15; DNA: TGTGCCAGCAGCTTGGTCGTGACAGGAGCCTACGAGCAGTACTTC; CDR3: CASSLVVTGAYEQYF
size: .; J: TRBJ2-7; D: .; V: TRBV15; length: 15; DNA: TGTGCCACCAGCAGAGGGACGGCAAGCTCCTACGAGCAGTACTTC; CDR3: CATSRGTASSYEQYF
size: few; J: TRBJ2-1; D: TRBD2; V: TRBV28; length: 18; DNA: TGTGCCAGCAGTTTATCCCCGGGGCTAGCGGGAGTAACGGGGAAGCAGTTCTTC; CDR3: CASSLSPGLAGVTGKQFF
size: .; J: TRBJ2-7; D: .; V: TRBV4-3; length: 13; DNA: TGCGCCAGCAGCCCCTCCTCAGGGGACGAGCAGTACTTC; CDR3: CASSPSSGDEQYF
size: few; J: TRBJ2-7; D: TRBD1; V: TRBV6-5; length: 15; DNA: TGTGCCAGCAGTTACTCCGGGGACAGGGTTTACGAGCAGTACTTC; CDR3: CASSYSGDRVYEQYF
size: .; J: TRBJ2-5; D: .; V: TRBV12-3/TRBV12-4; length: 16; DNA: TGTGCCAGCAGCCGCCAAAGCGGGTTCAATAGGGAGACCCAGTACTTC; CDR3: CASSRQSGFNRETQYF
size: few; J: TRBJ2-5; D: TRBD1; V: TRBV10-2; length: 17; DNA: TGCGCCAGCAGTGCGTCCCCCCCGGGACAGGGTAGAGAGACCCAGTACTTC; CDR3: CASSASPPGQGRETQYF
size: many; J: TRBJ2-1; D: .; V: TRBV12-3/TRBV12-4; length: 15; DNA: TGTGCCAGCAGTTTAGTTCTTTCGGGAGACATTGAGCAGTTCTTC; CDR3: CASSLVLSGDIEQFF
size: few; J: TRBJ2-5; D: TRBD2; V: TRBV12-3/TRBV12-4; length: 15; DNA: TGTGCCAGCAGTTTCTCTAGCGGGAGCCAAGAGACCCAGTACTTC; CDR3: CASSFSSGSQETQYF
size: few; J: TRBJ2-1; D: .; V: TRBV25-1; length: 14; DNA: TGTGCCAGCAGTGAGTCCAGTATCTACAATGAGCAGTTCTTC; CDR3: CASSESSIYNEQFF
size: .; J: TRBJ2-7; D: TRBD2; V: TRBV10-3; length: 13; DNA: TGTGCCATAGGACTAGCGGGAGGGCCGGGGCAGTACTTC; CDR3: CAIGLAGGPGQYF
size: few; J: TRBJ2-1; D: TRBD1; V: TRBV10-3; length: 15; DNA: TGTGCCATCAGTGAAGGGGACAGGAGCTACAATGAGCAGTTCTTC; CDR3: CAISEGDRSYNEQFF
size: few; J: TRBJ2-1; D: .; V: TRBV20-1; length: 12; DNA: TGCAGTGCTAGTGGGGGGCCAAATGAGCAGTTCTTC; CDR3: CSASGGPNEQFF
size: few; J: TRBJ2-5; D: TRBD2; V: TRBV7-9; length: 15; DNA: TGTGCCAGCAGCTTAGGTTCTAGCGGTCAAGAGACCCAGTACTTC; CDR3: CASSLGSSGQETQYF
size: once; J: TRBJ2-7; D: .; V: TRBV28; length: 12; DNA: TGTGCCAGCAGTACAACAGGGAACGAGCAGTACTTC; CDR3: CASSTTGNEQYF
size: many; J: TRBJ1-2; D: TRBD1; V: TRBV29-1; length: 13; DNA: TGCAGCGTTGAAGAGGGGGACAGGCTGAGCTACACCTTC; CDR3: CSVEEGDRLSYTF
size: once; J: TRBJ2-5; D: .; V: TRBV25-1; length: 17; DNA: TGTGCCAGCAGGCCAATAGGGGGGACAGACGAAAAAGAGACCCAGTACTTC; CDR3: CASRPIGGTDEKETQYF
size: few; J: TRBJ2-1; D: TRBD2; V: TRBV7-3; length: 15; DNA: TGTGCCAGCAGCACTAGCGGGAGGGGATACAATGAGCAGTTCTTC; CDR3: CASSTSGRGYNEQFF
size: few; J: TRBJ2-2; D: .; V: TRBV20-1; length: 14; DNA: TGCAGTGCTAGTAGGGCAGGGAACACCGGGGAGCTGTTTTTT; CDR3: CSASRAGNTGELFF
size: .; J: TRBJ2-4; D: TRBD2; V: TRBV4-1; length: 15; DNA: TGCGCCAGCAGCCAAGGGTGGCTAGCGGAAAACATTCAGTACTTC; CDR3: CASSQGWLAENIQYF
size: .; J: TRBJ2-1; D: .; V: TRBV24-1; length: 15; DNA: TGTGCCACCAGTGATCCCACTGGGGCAGACGATGAGCAGTTCTTC; CDR3: CATSDPTGADDEQFF
size: .; J: TRBJ2-1; D: TRBD2; V: TRBV12-3/TRBV12-4; length: 13; DNA: TGTGCCAGCAGCAGACTAGCGTACAATGAGCAGTTCTTC; CDR3: CASSRLAYNEQFF
size: few; J: TRBJ2-1; D: TRBD2; V: TRBV12-3/TRBV12-4; length: 15; DNA: TGTGCCAGCAGCCCGGGACTAGTCTCCTACAATGAGCAGTTCTTC; CDR3: CASSPGLVSYNEQFF
size: few; J: TRBJ2-3; D: TRBD2; V: TRBV9; length: 15; DNA: TGTGCCAGCAGCATAACTAGCGGGAAGACAGATACGCAGTATTTT; CDR3: CASSITSGKTDTQYF